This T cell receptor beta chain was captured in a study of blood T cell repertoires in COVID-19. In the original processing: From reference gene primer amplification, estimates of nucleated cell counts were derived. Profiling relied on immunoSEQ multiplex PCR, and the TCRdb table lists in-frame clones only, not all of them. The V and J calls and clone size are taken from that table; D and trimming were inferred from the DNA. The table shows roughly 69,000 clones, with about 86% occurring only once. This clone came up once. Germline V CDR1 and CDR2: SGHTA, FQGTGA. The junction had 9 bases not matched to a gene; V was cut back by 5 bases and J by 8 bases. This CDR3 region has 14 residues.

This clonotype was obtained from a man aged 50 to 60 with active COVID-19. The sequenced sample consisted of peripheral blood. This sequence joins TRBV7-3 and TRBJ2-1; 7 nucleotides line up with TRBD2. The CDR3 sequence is CASSQAAGTHEQFF. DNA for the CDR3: TGTGCCAGCAGCCAAGCAGCGGGGACCCATGAGCAGTTCTTC.